This paragraph reports one T cell receptor (beta chain). Its antigen is currently not known. One end of the junction varies from germline; a read error may be responsible. The sample belongs to a study of blood T cell repertoires in COVID-19 (TCRdb year 2020). In the study overall: The collaborator samples originated in the United States, Italy and Spain and spanned the acute and convalescent phases of COVID-19. The prospective study material was composed of cDNA or gDNA derived from T cells, B-cell-depleted T cells, or PBMCs. The dataset comprised deeply sampled blood TCRbeta repertoires from subjects exposed to, actively infected with, or recovered from COVID-19. The repertoires were released in a freely available public database intended as a resource for research on the immune response to SARS-CoV-2. The samples were drawn from the first 160 participants of the ongoing ImmuneRACE study and from more than 1,000 subjects provided by 6 global collaborators. The sample metadata nearly always contained a de-identified subject ID, COVID-19 status, age in years and sex. HLA class I and class II types, where available, came from metadata supplied by the sample provider rather than from assay-based typing.

CDR1 and CDR2, per the germline V gene (reference sequence), are SSHAT and FNYEAQ. Including the terminal cysteine and phenylalanine, the CDR3 comprises 16 residues. Just CDR3 DNA is preserved here, 48 bases in frame from base 1. Broader findings and caveats from the paper: The quantity of clinical and demographic metadata differed by source and by participant and was supplied without curation.

Participants in the prospective study were aged roughly 18 to 90 years, lived in 24 United States geographic areas, and enrolled through a virtual design. In the prospective study, cohorts were assigned on the basis of participant-reported clinical history obtained from a screening survey and a study questionnaire. A participant counted as exposed if, within 2 weeks of entering the study, that participant had been in contact with someone who had a PCR-confirmed or clinician-diagnosed COVID-19 case. Each participant in the prospective study had whole blood, serum and a nasopharyngeal or oropharyngeal swab collected by mobile phlebotomists. Over an approximately 2-month period, participants in the prospective study had the option of providing additional blood draws and questionnaires. Prospective study blood samples were shipped either frozen or at room temperature before DNA extraction. TCRbeta CDR3 regions were amplified from genomic DNA by means of the immunoSEQ Assay, a bias-controlled multiplex PCR. The paper's processing steps were these. The number of nucleated cells in each sample was estimated by amplification of reference gene primers within the assay. Sequence reads were collapsed and filtered to measure the absolute abundance of every unique TCRbeta CDR3 rearrangement. For each sample, productive Simpson clonality was calculated as the square root of Simpson's diversity index over productive rearrangements. Not all clones reach the TCRdb copy of this immuneACCESS table, which keeps in-frame sequences only. Checked studies attribute under half of the gap to unresolved V genes and leave the rest unexplained. That table is the source of V, J and clone size, and D and trimming were worked out from the DNA. Here the sample has some 360,000 clones; roughly 86% occur a single time. The top ten hold approximately 1% of the sample.

The chain links TRBV7-7 with TRBJ2-1; the junction holds 10 bases that match TRBD1. The material sequenced was PBMCs or T cells enriched from blood (not recorded which). The receptor was derived from a woman between 25 and 40 years old who had been exposed to COVID-19. The nucleotide sequence reads TGTGCTAGCAGCCCACAACCGGGACAGGGGAACAATGAGCAGTTCTTC. This codes for CASSPQPGQGNNEQFF.